This passage covers 26 T cell receptor beta chains from one sample sequenced in a study of control samples from healthy donors and cancer patients. Clones were read by immunoSEQ multiplex PCR, and TCRdb kept only the in-frame ones, dropping some. In the table there are about 98,000 clones, around 80% of which are singletons. Sequencing input: blood. These receptors all stem from a man aged 55 to 70 in good health.

This sequence joins TRBV5-1 and TRBJ2-7; the match to TRBD1 covers 7 bases. CDR3 size: 13 residues. The V gene's germline CDR1 is SGHRS and CDR2 YFSETQ. V gave up 2 bases and J gave up 5 bases; unmatched junction bases: 4. Here the CDR3 DNA reads TGCGCCAGCAGCTTAAACAGGGGCGACGAGCAGTACTTC. Translated: CASSLNRGDEQYF. Combining the CDR3 with reference TRBV5-1 and TRBJ2-7 gives the whole variable domain KAGVTQTPRYLIKTRGQQVTLSCSPISGHRSVSWYQQTPGQGLQFLFEYFSETQRNKGNFPGRFSGRQFSNSRSEMNVSTLELGDSALYLCASSLNRGDEQYFGPGTRLTVT.

CDR3 sequence: CASKDYTEAFF. CDR3 in DNA: TGTGCCAGCAAAGATTACACTGAAGCTTTCTTT. This rearrangement joins TRBV6-5 to TRBJ1-1, with no clear D. Germline lookup yields CDR1 MNHEY and CDR2 SVGAGI. CDR3 length equals 11 residues. Trimming removed 7 bases at V and 3 bases at J, with 6 bases between.

This clone was recorded a few times. The gene calls are TRBV30 and TRBJ1-1; D remains ambiguous. Germline V gives CDR1 GTSNPN, CDR2 SVGIG (reference sequence). The V and J ends lost 0 bases and 1 base respectively, with 6 bases between them. The CDR3 is 13 residues long. The CDR3 loop reads CAWSVWGNTEAFF. In nucleotides, the CDR3 is TGTGCCTGGAGTGTATGGGGGAACACTGAAGCTTTCTTT. The full variable domain, rest sourced from reference TRBV30 and TRBJ1-1, is SQTIHQWPATLVQPVGSPLSLECTVEGTSNPNLYWYRQAAGRGLQLLFYSVGIGQISSEVPQNLSASRPQDRQFILSSKKLLLSDSGFYLCAWSVWGNTEAFFGQGTRLTVV.

The chain is built from TRBV4-2 and TRBJ1-5; no reliable D call. V was trimmed by 0 bases and J by 3 bases, leaving 9 bases between them. This CDR3 contains 15 residues. CDR1 and CDR2 (germline): LGHNA, YNFKEQ. The CDR3 DNA reads as TGTGCCAGCAGCCAAGAAAGCGGGGTCAATCAGCCCCAGCATTTT. Residues: CASSQESGVNQPQHF.

The chain carries TRBV19 and TRBJ1-2; D remains ambiguous. This CDR3 contains 11 residues. Germline assignment: CDR1 LNHDA and CDR2 SQIVND (reference sequence). Trimming removed 5 bases from V and 5 bases from J, with 6 bases in between. This CDR3 is CASSQVYGYTF. As DNA, the CDR3 is TGTGCCAGTAGTCAGGTATATGGCTACACCTTC.

The rearrangement links TRBV6-5 to TRBJ2-1; TRBD1 matches at 9 bases. Per germline, CDR1 MNHEY and CDR2 SVGAGI. The CDR3 length is 14 residues. J was trimmed by 2 bases and V by 7 bases; bases with no gene match: 3. The DNA for the CDR3 is TGTGCCAGCACGAACAGGGGGCCCTACAATGAGCAGTTCTTC. Its protein is CASTNRGPYNEQFF.

The V and J genes are TRBV5-5 and TRBJ2-1, with D perhaps matching TRBD1 or TRBD2 (6 bases each). Trimming shortened V by 3 bases and J by 6 bases, and 22 bases separated the two germline ends. The CDR3 loop spans 17 amino acids. Germline V CDR1 and CDR2: SGHKS, YYEKEE (reference sequence). The CDR3 protein is CASSSYGGRVIGNEQFF. In nucleotides, the CDR3 is TGTGCCAGCAGCTCCTACGGGGGCAGGGTAATCGGCAATGAGCAGTTCTTC.

This clone has a single count. This chain links TRBV3-1 (or the pseudogene TRBV3-2) with TRBJ2-3; possible D gene TRBD2, 6 bases. Trimming took 8 bases from V and 1 from J, leaving 22 bases between them. The germline V gene encodes CDR1 LGHDT and CDR2 YNNKEL (reference sequence). The CDR3 contains 17 residues. The CDR3 spells CASAQRGAGWGTDTQYF. DNA for the CDR3: TGTGCCAGCGCCCAAAGAGGCGCGGGATGGGGCACAGATACGCAGTATTTT.

V gene TRBV4-1 combines with J gene TRBJ2-2, with D unresolved. Trimming stripped 1 base from V and 2 bases from J, with 11 bases between. Germline V gives CDR1 MGHRA, CDR2 YSYEKL. The CDR3 runs 16 residues. Here the CDR3 DNA reads TGCGCCAGCAGCCAAGGACCAGCGCACAACACCGGGGAGCTGTTTTTT. Amino acids: CASSQGPAHNTGELFF.

The chain uses TRBV6-6 and TRBJ2-5; TRBD1 agrees at 7 bases. The CDR3 consists of 14 residues. CDR1 is MNHNY, CDR2 SVGAGI, per germline (reference sequence). The V segment lost 2 bases and the J segment 5 bases; nucleotides outside the gene matches: 5. CDR3 loop: CASSYPTGWETQYF. In DNA, the CDR3 is TGTGCCAGCAGTTACCCGACAGGGTGGGAGACCCAGTACTTC.

This chain joins TRBV5-1 and TRBJ1-1, with a possible D match to TRBD1 (5 bases). V lost 5 bases to trimming and J lost 6 bases, with 14 bases between them. Germline CDR1 is SGHRS and CDR2 is YFSETQ. There are 13 residues in the CDR3. The CDR3, as DNA: TGCGCCAGCAGTCAAGGGACTTTACCTGAAGCTTTCTTT. It translates to CASSQGTLPEAFF.

This clone came up a few times. The chain couples TRBV5-6 to TRBJ2-7, with D unresolved. Trimming pared 0 bases from V and 5 bases from J, leaving 12 bases between. Germline V lookup: CDR1 SGHDT, CDR2 YYEEEE. The CDR3 loop spans 14 amino acids. The CDR3 region is CASSLEQNVHEQYF. CDR3 bases: TGTGCCAGCAGCTTGGAACAGAACGTCCACGAGCAGTACTTC.

The V gene is TRBV29-1, the J gene TRBJ2-1; no clear D. The CDR3 runs 15 residues. The V end lost 1 base, the J end lost 7 bases, and 17 bases lay between the germline ends. CDR1 and CDR2 (germline): SQVTM, ANQGSEA. CDR3: CSVEVPARALNEQFF. In nucleotides, the CDR3 is TGCAGCGTTGAAGTCCCAGCCCGGGCCTTGAATGAGCAGTTCTTC.

The chain employs TRBV2 and TRBJ2-3; tentative D call: TRBD2 (7 bases). The CDR3 covers 16 residues. Deletions cut 0 bases from V and 4 bases from J, with 14 bases between. Germline values: CDR1 SNHLY, CDR2 FYNNEI. The CDR3 here is CASSEALEGGADTQYF. In DNA form, the CDR3 reads TGTGCCAGCAGTGAAGCGCTCGAGGGGGGGGCAGATACGCAGTATTTT.

This clone has only one observation. This rearrangement joins TRBV9 to TRBJ1-1; D remains ambiguous. Germline V gene sequence: CDR1 SGDLS, CDR2 YYNGEE. This CDR3 has 13 residues. The V end lost 0 bases, the J end lost 12 bases, and 15 bases lay between the germline ends. CDR3 in DNA: TGTGCCAGCAGCGTAGGTGTCCAGAGCGGAACTTTCTTT. Protein sequence: CASSVGVQSGTFF.

V usage is TRBV4-1 and J usage is TRBJ2-1; TRBD1 or TRBD2 may be the D gene (6 bases each). Looked up from germline, CDR1 is MGHRA and CDR2 is YSYEKL. The CDR3 has 15 amino acids. V shed 1 base and J shed 7 bases, with 14 bases lying between them. The CDR3, as DNA: TGCGCCAGCAGCCAAGGTAGGGGGGCCGGGAATGAGCAGTTCTTC. This encodes CASSQGRGAGNEQFF.

This clone was detected only a few times. V is TRBV3-1 (or the pseudogene TRBV3-2) and J is TRBJ1-1; D ambiguous. The V gene's germline CDR1 is LGHDT and CDR2 YNNKEL (reference sequence). Trimming pared 3 bases from V and 4 bases from J, leaving 12 bases between. The CDR3 has 14 amino acids. CDR3 sequence: CASSHPGGRTEAFF. CDR3 bases: TGTGCCAGCAGCCACCCGGGTGGACGCACTGAAGCTTTCTTT.

The V call is TRBV24-1, the J call TRBJ1-5; TRBD1 agrees at 8 bases. The V gene end was trimmed by 6 bases and the J gene end by 1 base; junction bases not matched to a gene: 1. This CDR3 is built from 14 residues. Germline V gene data show CDR1 as KGHDR and CDR2 as SFDVKD. CDR3: CATSTGGSNQPQHF. The CDR3 nucleotides read TGTGCCACCAGTACAGGGGGAAGCAATCAGCCCCAGCATTTT.

This clone was seen once. The genes are TRBV29-1 and TRBJ2-3; TRBD1 matches 9 bases. The germline gives CDR1 SQVTM, CDR2 ANQGSEA. V shed 7 bases, J shed 1 base, and the junction held 3 bases outside the gene matches. The CDR3 is 13 residues long. In nucleotides, the CDR3 is TGCAGCGCGGACAGGGGAGGCACAGATACGCAGTATTTT. Its translation is CSADRGGTDTQYF.

This chain uses TRBV5-4 with TRBJ2-1, with D possibly being TRBD2 (5 bases). Germline V gene lookup returns CDR1 SGHNT and CDR2 YYREEE (reference sequence). This CDR3 is built from 16 residues. Trimming pared 3 bases from V and 7 bases from J, leaving 20 bases between. CDR3 DNA: TGTGCCAGCAGCTCGGACCTCTTGGGAGCCCATAATGAGCAGTTCTTC. Its protein product is CASSSDLLGAHNEQFF.

The chain is built from TRBV5-6 and TRBJ1-2; 7 bases are a match to TRBD1. The V segment lost 1 base and the J segment 8 bases; nucleotides outside the gene matches: 20. The germline V gene has CDR1 SGHDT and CDR2 YYEEEE. The CDR3 spans 18 residues. In DNA form, the CDR3 reads TGTGCCAGCAGCTTGATATTTCGGTGGGACAGCCGAAAGGAAGGCTACACCTTC. Protein: CASSLIFRWDSRKEGYTF.

This clone was seen a few times. This chain joins TRBV7-9 and TRBJ2-3; D not certain. Per germline, CDR1 SEHNR and CDR2 FQNEAQ (reference sequence). The V end lost 4 bases, the J end lost 1 base, and 12 bases lay between the germline ends. This CDR3 comprises 15 residues. CDR3 DNA sequence: TGTGCCAGCAGCTCCCTACTCGCCCGCACAGATACGCAGTATTTT. As protein: CASSSLLARTDTQYF.

The chain combines TRBV7-8 with TRBJ2-5, with D unclear. Trimming left V 7 bases short and J 3 bases short, with 15 bases between. This CDR3 is built from 14 residues. Per the germline V gene, CDR1 is SGHVS and CDR2 is FQNEAQ. CDR3 sequence reads: CASTPPGLEETQYF. CDR3 coding DNA: TGTGCCAGCACCCCCCCAGGCCTCGAAGAGACCCAGTACTTC.

V usage is TRBV7-9 and J usage is TRBJ2-7, with TRBD1 as a possible D gene (5 bases). Trimming shortened V by 4 bases and J by 5 bases, and 12 bases separated the two germline ends. The germline CDR1 and CDR2 sequences are SEHNR and FQNEAQ (reference sequence). The length of the CDR3 is 13 residues. The DNA for the CDR3 is TGTGCCAGCAGCTCTCAGGGTACCGACGAGCAGTACTTC. Translating it yields CASSSQGTDEQYF.

The chain carries TRBV7-2 and TRBJ2-2, with 9 bases fitting TRBD2. Germline V gene data show CDR1 as SGHTA and CDR2 as FQGNSA. V gave up 5 bases and J gave up 4 bases; unmatched junction bases: 8. The CDR3 is 16 amino acids. CDR3 amino acids: CASSPPAGGVTGELFF. The CDR3 region has the DNA TGTGCCAGCAGCCCCCCAGCGGGGGGAGTCACCGGGGAGCTGTTTTTT.

The CDR3 spells CSVVDGGLAGEGDTQYF. The CDR3 nucleotides are TGCAGCGTTGTAGATGGGGGACTAGCGGGAGAAGGGGATACGCAGTATTTT. The chain joins TRBV29-1 to TRBJ2-3; 14 bases are shared with TRBD2. J gave up 6 bases and V 4 bases, and 12 bases lay outside the gene matches. CDR3 length: 17 residues. Per germline, CDR1 SQVTM and CDR2 ANQGSEA.